These 20 T cell receptor beta chains were sequenced from one sample in a study of blood T cell repertoires in COVID-19. Using immunoSEQ multiplex PCR, the repertoire was profiled, and TCRdb retains in-frame clones only, with some absent. The table has about 370,000 clones, approximately 92% seen once. The sample was PBMCs or T cells enriched from blood (not recorded which). The receptors shown here come from a man younger than 35 who had recovered from COVID-19.

This chain uses TRBV19 with TRBJ2-5, with 10 bases aligning to TRBD2. The CDR3 length is 16 residues. V trimming: 5 bases; J trimming: 5 bases; junction bases outside the gene matches: 11. Germline values: CDR1 LNHDA, CDR2 SQIVND (reference sequence). The DNA of the CDR3 is TGTGCCAGTAGTCCTCCGAGACTGACTAGCGGGGAGACCCAGTACTTC. Amino acids: CASSPPRLTSGETQYF.

CDR3 DNA: TGTGCCAGCAGTGAATACAGGGGAGTAGGCACTGAAGCTTTCTTT. The encoded protein is CASSEYRGVGTEAFF. The rearrangement joins TRBV2 to TRBJ1-1; 7 nucleotides match TRBD1. CDR1 and CDR2 from the germline V gene are SNHLY and FYNNEI. V trimming: 2 bases; J trimming: 4 bases; junction bases outside the gene matches: 7. The CDR3 is 15 amino acids.

On this clone itself: Within the sample, other DNA sequences also encode this same CDR3. The rearrangement joins TRBV2 to TRBJ2-1; no clear D gene. CDR1 and CDR2 (germline): SNHLY, FYNNEI. The CDR3 runs 11 residues. The V gene lost 4 bases and the J gene lost 5 bases, with 3 bases spanning the gap. DNA of the CDR3: TGTGCCAGCAGTGCGGACAATGAGCAGTTCTTC. This codes for CASSADNEQFF. Full variable domain (rest looked up from reference TRBV2 and TRBJ2-1): EPEVTQTPSHQVTQMGQEVILRCVPISNHLYFYWYRQILGQKVEFLVSFYNNEISEKSEIFDDQFSVERPDGSNFTLKIRSTKLEDSAMYFCASSADNEQFFGPGTRLTVL.

V and J are TRBV14 and TRBJ1-1; perhaps TRBD1 as D (6 bases). The CDR3 is 13 residues long. Trimming left V 4 bases short and J 3 bases short, with 9 bases between. In germline, CDR1 is SGHDN, CDR2 FVKESK. CDR3 DNA: TGTGCCAGCAGCCGGAACAGGGACACTGAAGCTTTCTTT. Translation: CASSRNRDTEAFF. Full variable domain (rest looked up from reference TRBV14 and TRBJ1-1): EAGVTQFPSHSVIEKGQTVTLRCDPISGHDNLYWYRRVMGKEIKFLLHFVKESKQDESGMPNNRFLAERTGGTYSTLKVQPAELEDSGVYFCASSRNRDTEAFFGQGTRLTVV.

The rearrangement uses TRBV27 and TRBJ1-4; D is perhaps TRBD1 (5 bases). Germline V CDR1 and CDR2: MNHEY, SMNVEV (reference sequence). The CDR3 sequence is 14 residues long. V was shortened by 4 bases and J by 2 bases, with 8 bases between the two germline ends. The CDR3: CASSWGGTNEKLFF. In nucleotides, the CDR3 is TGTGCCAGCAGTTGGGGGGGGACTAATGAAAAACTGTTTTTT.

For the CDR3, the DNA is TGTGCCACCAAGGAGACTAGCGGGACGGGGGAGCAGTACTTC. Residues: CATKETSGTGEQYF. The V call is TRBV18, the J call TRBJ2-7; 11 bases map to TRBD2. Trimming removed 10 bases from V and 7 bases from J; junction bases left unmatched: 12. The length of the CDR3 is 14 residues. In germline, CDR1 is KGHSH, CDR2 LQKENI.

V and J are TRBV6-5 and TRBJ2-3, with 8 bases lining up with TRBD2. The trim removed 6 bases at V and 3 bases at J, leaving 5 bases unmatched. This CDR3 contains 14 residues. Germline values: CDR1 MNHEY, CDR2 SVGAGI. This CDR3 is CASRERGSTDTQYF. CDR3 nucleotides: TGTGCCAGCAGGGAGCGGGGGAGTACAGATACGCAGTATTTT.

The gene calls are TRBV21-1 and TRBJ2-3; the table's D call TRBD1 went unverified against the DNA. TRBV21-1 is deemed a pseudogene. This CDR3 contains 17 residues. CDR3: CASSEWSTGGITDTQYF. CDR3 DNA sequence: TGTGCCAGCAGCGAATGGTCGACAGGGGGCATCACAGATACGCAGTATTTT.

The count of this clone is one. This sequence joins TRBV7-8 and TRBJ2-7; TRBD2 agrees at 12 bases. V shed 0 bases and J 5 bases; nucleotides not matched to a gene: 2. The CDR3 is made up of 15 amino acids. The germline gives CDR1 SGHVS, CDR2 FQNEAQ. The CDR3 region has the DNA TGTGCCAGCAGCTTAGCACTAGCGGGAGGTGACGAGCAGTACTTC. Translation: CASSLALAGGDEQYF.

V is TRBV4-1 and J is TRBJ1-1; 9 bases match TRBD1. The germline gives CDR1 MGHRA, CDR2 YSYEKL. There are 15 residues in the CDR3. Germline trimming cut 1 base from V and 5 bases from J; bases unmatched to any gene: 5. For the CDR3, the DNA is TGCGCCAGCAGCCAAGCCGCGACAGGGGGGACTGAAGCTTTCTTT. The encoded protein is CASSQAATGGTEAFF.

The chain uses TRBV10-3 and TRBJ1-2; no clear D gene. V was pared by 0 bases and J by 4 bases, with 6 bases between. In germline, CDR1 is ENHRY, CDR2 SYGVKD. The CDR3 contains 13 residues. CDR3 sequence (DNA): TGTGCCATCAGTGAGTCATCAATCTATGGCTACACCTTC. It is translated as CAISESSIYGYTF.

The chain uses TRBV19 and TRBJ2-2, with D possibly matching TRBD2 (5 bases). The CDR3 totals 13 residues. Germline CDR1 LNHDA, CDR2 SQIVND (reference sequence). Trimming removed 3 bases from V and 7 bases from J, with 9 bases in between. The CDR3 region has the DNA TGTGCCAGTAGTATTGCGGGCCACGGGGAGCTGTTTTTT. Amino acids: CASSIAGHGELFF.

This rearrangement joins TRBV10-3 to TRBJ1-1; weak D call: TRBD1 (5 bases). Trimming cost V 4 bases and J 1 base, with 10 bases left between them. Germline assignment: CDR1 ENHRY and CDR2 SYGVKD. The CDR3 covers 14 residues. The CDR3 coding sequence is TGTGCCATCAGTGGTAGGCAGGGGAACACTGAAGCTTTCTTT. Amino acid sequence: CAISGRQGNTEAFF.

The chain carries TRBV7-9 and TRBJ2-3; 7 nucleotides agree with TRBD1. Trimming at V came to 5 bases and at J to 3 bases, leaving 11 bases not matched to a gene. CDR1 SEHNR and CDR2 FQNEAQ come from the germline V gene (reference sequence). This CDR3 is 16 amino acids long. The CDR3 is CASSPLVDRVTDTQYF. As DNA, the CDR3 is TGTGCCAGCAGCCCGCTCGTCGACAGGGTGACAGATACGCAGTATTTT.

The chain links TRBV28 to TRBJ2-3, with 12 bases aligning to TRBD2. CDR3 length: 19 residues. With V trimmed by 6 bases and J by 1 base, 14 bases remained unmatched. Germline V gene sequence: CDR1 MDHEN, CDR2 SYDVKM. CDR3 in amino acids: CASSRGLAGTLLRTDTQYF. The CDR3 nucleotides read TGTGCCAGCAGCAGAGGACTAGCGGGGACTCTACTCCGCACAGATACGCAGTATTTT.

This clone was detected only once. The V and J genes are TRBV7-9 and TRBJ1-6; 7 bases map to TRBD1. V lost 1 base to trimming and J lost 6 bases; unmatched junction nucleotides: 6. Germline V CDR1 and CDR2: SEHNR, FQNEAQ (reference sequence). CDR3 length: 16 residues. CDR3 coding DNA: TGTGCCAGCAGCTTAGTGCCGGGACAGATTAATTCACCCCTCCACTTT. Translated, it gives CASSLVPGQINSPLHF.

The chain links TRBV9 to TRBJ2-2, with 12 bases lining up with TRBD1. The CDR3 loop spans 16 amino acids. V shed 0 bases and J 6 bases; nucleotides not matched to a gene: 3. Per germline, CDR1 SGDLS and CDR2 YYNGEE. Here the CDR3 reads CASSVGGTGGAGELFF. CDR3 DNA: TGTGCCAGCAGCGTAGGAGGGACAGGGGGCGCCGGGGAGCTGTTTTTT.

The gene calls are TRBV2 and TRBJ1-2; 9 bases are shared with TRBD1. The CDR3 spans 15 residues. Per the germline V gene, CDR1 is SNHLY and CDR2 is FYNNEI. After removal of 6 bases from V and 4 bases from J, the junction contained 9 bases not matched to a gene. CDR3 nucleotides: TGTGCCAGCAGGGGGGGACAGGGAAAGGGCTATGGCTACACCTTC. It translates to CASRGGQGKGYGYTF.

V is TRBV9 and J is TRBJ2-5; the D gene is possibly TRBD1 (6 bases). The CDR3 is made up of 15 amino acids. Germline CDR1 SGDLS, CDR2 YYNGEE. V lost 0 bases, J lost 2 bases, and 11 bases lay in between. The CDR3 here is CASSVEGTSQETQYF. CDR3 coding DNA: TGTGCCAGCAGCGTAGAAGGGACATCTCAAGAGACCCAGTACTTC.

The chain carries TRBV7-8 and TRBJ2-3; tentative D call: TRBD1 (7 bases). V lost 3 bases to trimming and J lost 0 bases, with 13 bases between them. The length of the CDR3 is 16 residues. Germline V gene lookup returns CDR1 SGHVS and CDR2 FQNEAQ. The CDR3 region is CASSLEGAPSTDTQYF. Here the CDR3 DNA reads TGTGCCAGCAGCTTGGAGGGGGCCCCCAGCACAGATACGCAGTATTTT.